The 16 T cell receptor beta chains given below trace back to one sample, sequenced in a study of beta chain features in type 1 diabetes. The study's findings and limits: Across all four CD4+ subsets, people with type 1 diabetes showed modestly shorter TCRB CDR3s.

The investigators reverse transcribed all of the isolated RNA, so they sequenced expressed TCRB transcripts. The protocol was immunoSEQ multiplex PCR, while the TCRdb copy is restricted to in-frame clones and leaves out a portion. The sample has 60,000 or so clones, about 50% seen once; the top ten hold about 2.4%. Their antigen targets remain unknown. Sequenced: Tregs from blood. The origin of the receptors is a woman between 40 and 50 years old with type 1 diabetes.

CDR3 in DNA: TGTGCCAGCACCCAACAGCCCAGTTCCTACGAGCAGTACTTC. Amino acids: CASTQQPSSYEQYF. The chain has TRBV6-1 and TRBJ2-7; no firm D call. Trimming cost V 7 bases and J 1 base, with 14 bases left between them. Germline values: CDR1 MNHNS, CDR2 SASEGT. This CDR3 is 14 amino acids long.

The V gene is TRBV4-2, the J gene TRBJ2-2, with D maybe TRBD2 (7 bases). Germline CDR1 reads LGHNA; CDR2 reads YNFKEQ. V was trimmed by 4 bases and J by 5 bases, leaving 20 bases between them. The CDR3 loop spans 17 amino acids. The CDR3 sequence is CASSLEGGVRLTGELFF. Here the CDR3 DNA reads TGTGCCAGCAGCCTAGAGGGGGGGGTTCGACTTACCGGGGAGCTGTTTTTT.

This chain connects TRBV7-8 to TRBJ2-5; D gene uncertain. Trimming cost V 6 bases and J 5 bases, with 7 bases left between them. The germline V gene encodes CDR1 SGHVS and CDR2 FQNEAQ. The CDR3 length is 11 residues. The CDR3 DNA is TGTGCCAGCAGGTCCGGGGAGACCCAGTACTTC. Its translation is CASRSGETQYF.

This clone was counted a single time. V gene TRBV5-1 combines with J gene TRBJ2-1, with 10 bases matching TRBD2. CDR1 and CDR2 (germline): SGHRS, YFSETQ. V lost 0 bases, J lost 8 bases, and 5 bases stayed unmatched. The length of the CDR3 is 15 residues. This chain's CDR3 is CASSLGLAGVYEQFF. The CDR3 DNA is TGCGCCAGCAGCTTGGGTCTAGCGGGAGTATATGAGCAGTTCTTC.

The rearrangement links TRBV2 to TRBJ1-2, with 11 positions matching TRBD1. CDR1 SNHLY and CDR2 FYNNEI come from the germline V gene. The CDR3 runs to 18 residues. Trimming cost V 7 bases and J 4 bases; bases outside gene matches: 17. CDR3 nucleotides: TGTGCCAGCACAGGACAGGGGGCCGCACCTTCCTCTTTCTATGGCTACACCTTC. This sequence encodes CASTGQGAAPSSFYGYTF.

This clone was detected only once. The CDR3 is CASSVGRNTEAFF. CDR3 nucleotides: TGTGCCAGCAGCGTAGGGAGGAACACTGAAGCTTTCTTT. The chain recombines TRBV9 with TRBJ1-1; D ambiguous. CDR1 SGDLS and CDR2 YYNGEE come from the germline V gene. The CDR3 has 13 residues. Between the trimmed V and J ends, which lost 0 bases and 1 base, there was a span of 4 bases.

V gene TRBV4-2 combines with J gene TRBJ2-3; 8 nucleotides match TRBD2. The CDR3 extends over 16 amino acids. The V and J ends lost 4 bases and 6 bases, in that order; junction bases with no gene match: 12. Germline CDR1 reads LGHNA; CDR2 reads YNFKEQ. The CDR3 loop reads CASSPQIAGGEDTQYF. DNA of the CDR3: TGTGCCAGCAGCCCCCAGATCGCGGGGGGAGAGGATACGCAGTATTTT.

The sample holds one count of this clone. The chain is built from TRBV19 and TRBJ2-7, with 10 bases matching TRBD2. The ends lost 3 bases at V and 5 bases at J; junction bases unmatched: 7. Germline V gene lookup returns CDR1 LNHDA and CDR2 SQIVND (reference sequence). The CDR3 has 15 residues. CDR3 protein: CASSISSGSWNEQYF. The CDR3 DNA follows: TGTGCCAGTAGTATTTCTAGCGGGAGTTGGAACGAGCAGTACTTC.

The chain carries TRBV11-1 and TRBJ2-2, with 8 bases aligning to TRBD1. CDR1 is SGHAT and CDR2 is FQDESV in the germline V gene (reference sequence). There are 15 residues in the CDR3. The V segment lost 2 bases and the J segment 5 bases; nucleotides outside the gene matches: 4. Here the CDR3 reads CASSLLTGETGELFF. The CDR3 DNA reads TGTGCCAGCAGCTTACTGACAGGGGAAACCGGGGAGCTGTTTTTT.

As regards this clone: The junction departs from germline at one end; a sequencing error may be responsible. This chain links TRBV5-1 with TRBJ2-1; 12 bases are shared with TRBD2. The length of the CDR3 is 14 residues. Germline CDR1 and CDR2: SGHRS and YFSETQ. The CDR3 sequence is CASSRLAGDDEQLF. In DNA form, the CDR3 reads TGCGCCAGCAGCAGACTAGCGGGAGACGATGAGCAGCTCTTC.

The J gene is TRBJ2-5, the V gene TRBV6-6, with 11 positions matching TRBD1. The DNA matches TRBJ2-7 better at its end, which makes the J call doubtful. The CDR3 has 14 amino acids. Germline-derived CDR1 and CDR2 are MNHNY and SVGAGI (reference sequence). In DNA form, the CDR3 reads TGTGCCAGCAGGACCGGGACAGGGGGGTACGAGCAGTACTTC. The encoded protein is CASRTGTGGYEQYF.

V and J are TRBV2 and TRBJ1-1, with TRBD1 identical over 7 bases. V shed 4 bases, J shed 1 base, and the junction held 0 bases outside the gene matches. Germline assignment: CDR1 SNHLY and CDR2 FYNNEI. The CDR3 consists of 13 residues. CDR3 sequence reads: CASSGQGNTEAFF. The CDR3 DNA reads as TGTGCCAGCAGTGGACAGGGGAACACTGAAGCTTTCTTT.

CDR3 sequence reads: CASSFYREGYGYTF. In DNA, the CDR3 is TGTGCCAGCTCATTTTACAGGGAGGGCTATGGCTACACCTTC. The chain recombines TRBV18 with TRBJ1-2; D is possibly TRBD1 (6 bases). Germline CDR1 KGHSH, CDR2 LQKENI. The CDR3 loop spans 14 amino acids. V lost 5 bases to trimming and J lost 4 bases, with 14 bases between them.

This chain joins TRBV6-5 and TRBJ1-1; the D is unclear. CDR1 is MNHEY and CDR2 is SVGAGI in the germline V gene. Trimming left V 6 bases short and J 8 bases short, with 10 bases between. This CDR3 region has 11 residues. CDR3 sequence: CASRDLREAFF. CDR3 DNA: TGTGCCAGCAGGGACTTACGGGAAGCTTTCTTT.

The gene calls are TRBV7-9 and TRBJ1-5; 8 positions match TRBD1. The V gene end was trimmed by 5 bases and the J gene end by 4 bases; junction bases not matched to a gene: 13. Germline V CDR1 and CDR2: SEHNR, FQNEAQ (reference sequence). The CDR3 sequence is 17 residues long. The CDR3 reads CASSQGAGDRKNQPQHF. The CDR3 DNA follows: TGTGCCAGCAGCCAGGGGGCAGGGGATAGAAAGAATCAGCCCCAGCATTTT.

The gene calls are TRBV14 and TRBJ2-6; TRBD2 matches 9 bases. The V gene's germline CDR1 is SGHDN and CDR2 FVKESK. This CDR3 spans 16 amino acids. J was trimmed by 5 bases and V by 3 bases; bases with no gene match: 5. CDR3 loop: CASSHAGGDRANVLTF. The DNA for the CDR3 is TGTGCCAGCAGCCACGCGGGAGGGGATCGGGCCAACGTCCTGACTTTC.